Below are 15 T cell receptor beta chains sequenced from a single sample in a study of blood T cells in healthy people across ages. PCR was performed a second time for roughly 7 to 11 cycles using a sample-barcoded 5' primer and a J-beta primer mix. Via MiXCR, TCRdb re-called the 5' RACE reads, giving one row per CDR3 protein. The sample includes 1.5 million to 2 million distinct CDR3 sequences, about 35% of them seen just once. Sample: blood. These receptor sequences come from a woman in her twenties or thirties in good health.

Many counts were recorded for this clonotype. CDR3 sequence reads: CSARDGLALETQYF. The CDR3 region has the DNA TGCAGTGCTAGAGATGGCCTAGCGTTGGAGACCCAGTACTTC. J is TRBJ2-5 and V is TRBV20-1; possible D gene TRBD2, 6 bases. This CDR3 spans 14 amino acids. Between the trimmed V and J ends, which lost 0 bases and 5 bases, there was a span of 13 bases. CDR1 is DFQATT, CDR2 SNEGSKA, per germline (reference sequence).

As regards this clonotype: Its ends do not fully match the called genes, so a read error is possible. The V and J genes are TRBV7-8 and TRBJ2-1; TRBD1 is a possible D gene (6 bases). Germline CDR1 and CDR2: SGHVS and FQNEAQ. The CDR3 sequence is 16 residues long. The CDR3 reads CANSLDRLGGVLKQFF. The CDR3 nucleotides read TGTGCCAACAGCTTAGATCGGCTAGGGGGAGTACTAAAGCAGTTCTTC.

About this clonotype itself: At one of its ends the junction is not consistent with the germline gene, which may arise from a read error. This chain joins TRBV4-2 and TRBJ1-4; a possible D gene is TRBD1 (6 bases). This CDR3 is 16 amino acids long. The germline V gene has CDR1 LGHNA and CDR2 YNFKEQ. The CDR3 reads CASSQDLGTTFEKLFF. The CDR3 DNA is TGTGCCAGCAGCCAAGATCTTGGGACAACCTTTGAAAAGCTGTTTTTT.

The chain combines TRBV6-1 with TRBJ2-4; TRBD1 agrees at 9 bases. Gene TRBJ2-5 matches the end of the DNA better, so the J call may be wrong. The germline V gene has CDR1 MNHNS and CDR2 SASEGT. The CDR3 consists of 16 residues. The CDR3 reads CASSEWGTGNQETQYF. The CDR3 region has the DNA TGTGCCAGCAGTGAATGGGGGACAGGGAACCAAGAGACCCAGTACTTC.

This clonotype was seen more than once but under ten times. The chain is built from TRBV10-3 and TRBJ2-7, with D maybe TRBD2 (7 bases). The length of the CDR3 is 13 residues. The ends were cut back, 8 bases at V and 2 bases at J, with 13 bases in the middle. Germline CDR1 reads ENHRY; CDR2 reads SYGVKD. This CDR3 reads CAIGGAEPYEQYF. The CDR3 DNA is TGTGCCATCGGGGGGGCGGAACCCTACGAGCAGTACTTC.

The sample holds a few counts of this clonotype. This sequence joins TRBV20-1 and TRBJ1-1, with D possibly matching TRBD1 (5 bases). The V gene's germline CDR1 is DFQATT and CDR2 SNEGSKA (reference sequence). The ends were cut back, 3 bases at V and 3 bases at J, with 26 bases in the middle. The CDR3 totals 18 residues. The CDR3, as DNA: TGCAGTGCTAGTAGCGAATTCGGGTGGTATCGGGGGGACACTGAAGCTTTCTTT. Its protein product is CSASSEFGWYRGDTEAFF.

This chain links TRBV29-1 with TRBJ2-5, with D hard to call. Trimming took off 6 bases at V and 2 bases at J, with 10 bases between the two ends. The CDR3 is made up of 12 amino acids. The germline CDR1 and CDR2 sequences are SQVTM and ANQGSEA. The CDR3 loop is CSVLPAQETQYF. Here the CDR3 DNA reads TGCAGCGTCCTTCCGGCTCAAGAGACCCAGTACTTC.

A few counts support this clonotype. An end of the junction differs from the germline gene, which may be a read error. The chain is built from TRBV4-1 and TRBJ2-5; TRBD1 might be the D (6 bases). CDR1 and CDR2 (germline): MGHRA, YSYEKL. The CDR3 is 14 residues long. Written as DNA, the CDR3 is TGCGCCAGCAGCCAGGCAGGGGCTCAAGGGACCCAGTACTTC. Translation gives CASSQAGAQGTQYF.

V gene TRBV7-9 combines with J gene TRBJ2-3, with D unresolved. V was clipped by 7 bases and J by 2 bases, with 10 bases between them. This CDR3 region has 13 residues. Germline V gene lookup returns CDR1 SEHNR and CDR2 FQNEAQ (reference sequence). CDR3 DNA: TGTGCCAGCATTGGCCCCATCACAGATACGCAGTATTTT. Amino acids: CASIGPITDTQYF.

V is TRBV5-1 and J is TRBJ1-1; D may be TRBD1 (5 bases). The V gene's germline CDR1 is SGHRS and CDR2 YFSETQ. Between the trimmed V and J ends, which lost 4 bases and 3 bases, there was a span of 13 bases. This CDR3 comprises 14 residues. The CDR3 loop reads CASSHPGRDTEAFF. The CDR3 nucleotides read TGCGCCAGCAGCCACCCGGGACGAGACACTGAAGCTTTCTTT.

This clonotype was counted only a few times. This chain joins TRBV6-1 and TRBJ2-7; possibly TRBD1 for D (6 bases). Germline lookup yields CDR1 MNHNS and CDR2 SASEGT. CDR3 length: 15 amino acids. V shed 2 bases and J shed 1 base, with 12 bases lying between them. CDR3 protein: CASSEPHRVSYEQYF. CDR3 DNA sequence: TGTGCCAGCAGTGAACCCCACAGGGTATCCTACGAGCAGTACTTC.

The chain recombines TRBV5-1 with TRBJ2-1, with TRBD2 matching 10 bases. The CDR3 loop spans 17 amino acids. V was clipped by 4 bases and J by 6 bases; unmatched bases: 13. Per germline, CDR1 SGHRS and CDR2 YFSETQ. Written as DNA, the CDR3 is TGCGCCAGCAGCCTACGCTACGGGACTAGCGTCGCCAATGAGCAGTTCTTC. Its protein product is CASSLRYGTSVANEQFF.

The chain recombines TRBV5-1 with TRBJ2-1, with D perhaps matching TRBD1 (6 bases). Germline assignment: CDR1 SGHRS and CDR2 YFSETQ. V lost 1 base to trimming and J lost 4 bases, with 12 bases between them. This CDR3 comprises 15 residues. In nucleotides, the CDR3 is TGCGCCAGCAGCTTGTGGCCAGGGGAGTACAATGAGCAGTTCTTC. It specifies CASSLWPGEYNEQFF. The full variable domain, in which reference TRBV5-1 and TRBJ2-1 provide the parts outside the CDR3, is KAGVTQTPRYLIKTRGQQVTLSCSPISGHRSVSWYQQTPGQGLQFLFEYFSETQRNKGNFPGRFSGRQFSNSRSEMNVSTLELGDSALYLCASSLWPGEYNEQFFGPGTRLTVL.

This clonotype was observed a handful of times. The rearrangement links TRBV27 to TRBJ2-7; D call uncertain. V was shortened by 3 bases and J by 3 bases, with 12 bases between the two germline ends. The CDR3 has 14 residues. Germline assignment: CDR1 MNHEY and CDR2 SMNVEV (reference sequence). Here the CDR3 reads CASSLVGSNYEQYF. The CDR3 DNA follows: TGTGCCAGCAGTTTGGTGGGGTCCAACTACGAGCAGTACTTC.

The chain combines TRBV25-1 with TRBJ2-1; D not resolved. From germline, CDR1 is MGHDK and CDR2 SYGVNS. Trimming shortened V by 6 bases and J by 10 bases, and 13 bases separated the two germline ends. This CDR3 contains 12 residues. The CDR3 DNA follows: TGTGCCAGCAGAGACCATTTGCGGGAGCAGTTCTTC. Translating gives CASRDHLREQFF.